This passage covers 22 T cell receptor beta chains from one sample sequenced in a study of blood T cell repertoires in COVID-19. The assay was immunoSEQ multiplex PCR, and TCRdb's table has in-frame clones only and misses some. The sample holds fewer than 250,000 clones; roughly four fifths are singletons and the top ten take more than 4%. Sequencing input: peripheral blood. These receptors came from a man in his fifties with acute or convalescent COVID-19.

This clone was picked up one time. The DNA of the CDR3 is TGTGCCAGTACTCTTCAGGGTTCCTATAATTCACCCCTCCACTTT. Its translation: CASTLQGSYNSPLHF. This chain joins TRBV6-6 and TRBJ1-6; TRBD1 is a possible D gene (5 bases). The V gene's germline CDR1 is MNHNY and CDR2 SVGAGI (reference sequence). This CDR3 is built from 15 residues. Between the trimmed V and J ends, which lost 9 bases and 1 base, there was a span of 13 bases.

The chain links TRBV7-9 to TRBJ1-4, with D possibly being TRBD1 (6 bases). The CDR3 spans 15 residues. Trimming stripped 1 base from V and 3 bases from J, with 9 bases between. The germline CDR1 and CDR2 sequences are SEHNR and FQNEAQ (reference sequence). For the CDR3, the DNA is TGTGCCAGCAGCTTAGGGACAGCGCCTAATGAAAAACTGTTTTTT. Its translation: CASSLGTAPNEKLFF. Full variable domain (remainder filled in from reference TRBV7-9 and TRBJ1-4): DTGVSQNPRHKITKRGQNVTFRCDPISEHNRLYWYRQTLGQGPEFLTYFQNEAQLEKSRLLSDRFSAERPKGSFSTLEIQRTEQGDSAMYLCASSLGTAPNEKLFFGSGTQLSVL.

The genes are TRBV19 and TRBJ2-2; TRBD2 aligns across 12 bases. Trimming cost V 3 bases and J 1 base; bases outside gene matches: 3. CDR3 length equals 17 residues. Germline V gene sequence: CDR1 LNHDA, CDR2 SQIVND (reference sequence). This CDR3 reads CASSITSGRLNTGELFF. DNA of the CDR3: TGTGCCAGTAGTATTACTAGCGGGAGGCTGAACACCGGGGAGCTGTTTTTT.

The rearrangement uses TRBV5-6 and TRBJ1-6; D uncertain. The CDR3 length is 14 residues. The V end was cut by 1 base, the J end by 7 bases, with 9 bases between. Germline CDR1 reads SGHDT; CDR2 reads YYEEEE. The DNA for the CDR3 is TGTGCCAGCAGCTTGCGGGGTTCCAATTCACCCCTCCACTTT. This codes for CASSLRGSNSPLHF.

This clone was recorded a few times. This chain connects TRBV2 to TRBJ1-6; D gene unclear. The CDR3 loop spans 14 amino acids. From germline, CDR1 is SNHLY and CDR2 FYNNEI. The ends were cut back, 9 bases at V and 0 bases at J, with 9 bases in the middle. CDR3 residues: CARRDSSYNSPLHF. The CDR3 DNA reads TGTGCCAGGCGGGATAGCTCCTATAATTCACCCCTCCACTTT.

This chain connects TRBV28 to TRBJ1-4; weak D call: TRBD1 (5 bases). In germline, CDR1 is MDHEN, CDR2 SYDVKM. The CDR3 has 15 residues. Trimming took 2 bases from V and 7 from J, leaving 14 bases between them. The CDR3 sequence is CASSLRPGRGEKLFF. The CDR3 DNA follows: TGTGCCAGCAGTTTAAGGCCAGGGAGGGGTGAAAAACTGTTTTTT.

This chain connects TRBV5-1 to TRBJ1-3; 7 bases fit TRBD1. Germline CDR1 reads SGHRS; CDR2 reads YFSETQ. V lost 5 bases and J lost 0; bases outside the gene matches: 8. The CDR3 has 16 residues. This CDR3 is CASSNRGTNSGNTIYF. CDR3 nucleotides: TGCGCCAGCAGTAACAGGGGAACAAACTCTGGAAACACCATATATTTT.

The genes are TRBV6-1 and TRBJ1-1; tentatively, D is TRBD1 (5 bases). The CDR3 runs 11 residues. Looked up from germline, CDR1 is MNHNS and CDR2 is SASEGT. With 3 bases removed from V and 7 bases from J, the gap between germline ends came to 6 bases. CDR3 protein: CASSDRVEAFF. The CDR3 DNA reads TGTGCCAGCAGTGACAGGGTTGAAGCTTTCTTT.

This clone has more than one count but fewer than ten. The CDR3 sequence: CASSEYSSYNSPLHF. As DNA, the CDR3 is TGTGCCAGCAGTGAATACAGTTCCTATAATTCACCCCTCCACTTT. This chain connects TRBV25-1 to TRBJ1-6; D remains unclear. V dropped 0 bases and J dropped 1 base, with 4 bases sitting between them. This CDR3 spans 15 amino acids. CDR1 and CDR2 from the germline V gene are MGHDK and SYGVNS.

The chain couples TRBV19 to TRBJ2-7; 7 bases are a match to TRBD1. Trimming removed 6 bases from V and 3 bases from J; junction bases left unmatched: 14. Per germline, CDR1 LNHDA and CDR2 SQIVND (reference sequence). This CDR3 contains 16 residues. In DNA, the CDR3 is TGTGCCAGTAGCCCGGCGGCAGGGGGAGACAACTACGAGCAGTACTTC. Translated, it gives CASSPAAGGDNYEQYF.

The V call is TRBV30, the J call TRBJ2-3, with D possibly matching TRBD2 (5 bases). The CDR3 is made up of 14 amino acids. Germline CDR1 is GTSNPN and CDR2 is SVGIG (reference sequence). The V end lost 1 base, the J end lost 5 bases, and 13 bases lay between the germline ends. The CDR3, as DNA: TGTGCCTGGAGTGGAGGGCGGGTCCAAGATACGCAGTATTTT. It codes for CAWSGGRVQDTQYF. The whole variable domain, filled in from reference TRBV30 and TRBJ2-3, reads SQTIHQWPATLVQPVGSPLSLECTVEGTSNPNLYWYRQAAGRGLQLLFYSVGIGQISSEVPQNLSASRPQDRQFILSSKKLLLSDSGFYLCAWSGGRVQDTQYFGPGTRLTVL.

The V call is TRBV3-1 (or the pseudogene TRBV3-2), the J call TRBJ1-1; D not certain. V was pared by 1 base and J by 0 bases, with 12 bases between. The CDR3 is made up of 16 amino acids. Germline lookup yields CDR1 LGHDT and CDR2 YNNKEL (reference sequence). CDR3 amino acids: CASSQGRNFMNTEAFF. The CDR3 coding sequence is TGTGCCAGCAGCCAAGGAAGAAACTTCATGAACACTGAAGCTTTCTTT.

This chain joins TRBV12-5 and TRBJ1-6, with no clear D. Germline V CDR1 and CDR2: LGHNT, FRNRAP. V lost 5 bases and J 2 bases, leaving 16 bases between the germline ends. The CDR3 contains 17 residues. CDR3 DNA: TGTGCTAGTGGTCCCCCGGGAGCAGGAGCCTATAATTCACCCCTCCACTTT. Protein product: CASGPPGAGAYNSPLHF.

The chain links TRBV4-2 to TRBJ2-1; D possibly corresponds to TRBD1 (6 bases). There are 17 residues in the CDR3. The ends were cut back, 2 bases at V and 3 bases at J, with 17 bases in the middle. Germline lookup yields CDR1 LGHNA and CDR2 YNFKEQ. The CDR3 here is CASSQIQRTENYNEQFF. In DNA form, the CDR3 reads TGTGCCAGCAGCCAAATACAAAGGACAGAGAACTACAATGAGCAGTTCTTC.

This chain uses TRBV18 with TRBJ1-3; no definite D call. Trimming pared 2 bases from V and 3 bases from J, leaving 14 bases between. CDR3 length: 16 amino acids. Germline V gene sequence: CDR1 KGHSH, CDR2 LQKENI. The CDR3 nucleotides read TGTGCCAGCTCACCAGGGCGTACCAAGAATGGAAACACCATATATTTT. Translating gives CASSPGRTKNGNTIYF.

This chain joins TRBV29-1 and TRBJ2-2, with a weak D call TRBD1 (6 bases). Germline CDR1 reads SQVTM; CDR2 reads ANQGSEA. The CDR3 runs to 13 residues. Trimming took 6 bases from V and 7 from J, leaving 15 bases between them. The CDR3 DNA follows: TGCAGCGTGGCCCGCCAGGGGTTCGGGGAGCTGTTTTTT. Protein: CSVARQGFGELFF.

V gene TRBV6-5 combines with J gene TRBJ2-1; 10 bases are a match to TRBD2. CDR3 length equals 15 residues. V lost 4 bases, J lost 5 bases, and 5 bases stayed unmatched. Germline CDR1 is MNHEY and CDR2 is SVGAGI. In nucleotides, the CDR3 is TGTGCCAGCAGTTTTCCTAGCGGGGGACACAATGAGCAGTTCTTC. This encodes CASSFPSGGHNEQFF.

V and J are TRBV5-8 and TRBJ1-4; possible D gene TRBD1, 5 bases. There are 14 residues in the CDR3. V was pared by 1 base and J by 11 bases, with 15 bases between. Per germline, CDR1 SGHTS and CDR2 YDEGEE. The CDR3 coding sequence is TGTGCCAGCAGCTTGAAGACAGAGGTGGGGAAACTGTTTTTT. This translates into CASSLKTEVGKLFF.

The V gene is TRBV19, the J gene TRBJ2-7; D perhaps matches TRBD2 (5 bases). Germline assignment: CDR1 LNHDA and CDR2 SQIVND (reference sequence). The length of the CDR3 is 14 residues. Trimming shortened V by 3 bases and J by 3 bases, and 12 bases separated the two germline ends. As DNA, the CDR3 is TGTGCCAGTAGTATGGAGGCCTTTGGCTACGAGCAGTACTTC. Translating it yields CASSMEAFGYEQYF.

The V call is TRBV3-1 (or the pseudogene TRBV3-2), the J call TRBJ2-1; TRBD2 matches 7 bases. Germline V gene sequence: CDR1 LGHDT, CDR2 YNNKEL (reference sequence). This CDR3 region has 13 residues. Trimming cost V 2 bases and J 10 bases; bases outside gene matches: 5. This chain's CDR3 is CASSQSPAGEQFF. The CDR3 region has the DNA TGTGCCAGCAGCCAATCCCCAGCGGGAGAGCAGTTCTTC.

Comment on this clone: At one of its ends the junction is not consistent with the germline gene, which may arise from a read error. V usage is TRBV6-5 and J usage is TRBJ1-2; the D gene is possibly TRBD1 (6 bases). Germline CDR1 is MNHEY and CDR2 is SVGAGI. This CDR3 spans 14 amino acids. CDR3 sequence: CASNYGAGDYGYTF. The CDR3 DNA reads as TGTGCCAGCAATTACGGGGCAGGGGACTATGGCTACACCTTC.

The chain carries TRBV5-8 and TRBJ2-7; 9 nucleotides match TRBD1. The ends lost 1 base at V and 1 base at J; junction bases unmatched: 9. Germline V gene sequence: CDR1 SGHTS, CDR2 YDEGEE. The CDR3 contains 17 residues. Here the CDR3 reads CASSLKAGTGHSYEQYF. The CDR3 DNA reads TGTGCCAGCAGCTTGAAGGCCGGGACAGGGCATTCCTACGAGCAGTACTTC.